Listed below are T cell receptor beta chains from one sample, sequenced in a study of blood T cell repertoires in COVID-19. The repertoire was sequenced with immunoSEQ multiplex PCR; TCRdb's copy has only in-frame clones and lacks some. This sample has 430,000 or so clones, with about 90% found just once. What was sequenced was peripheral blood. The receptors shown here come from a man between 18 and 35 years old with COVID-19, enrolled during active disease. The CDR3 runs from the conserved cysteine through the conserved F or W. D genes are given only for firm matches. Size is stated for part of the rows, as once, few or many counts, or as a class when the clone is expanded.

j_call clone_size d_call v_call cdr3_nt cdr3_aa
TRBJ1-5 NA NA TRBV6-5 TGTGCCAGCAGTTACGACGGGAGATCTCAGCCCCAGCATTTT CASSYDGRSQPQHF
TRBJ2-4 NA NA TRBV11-3 TGTGCCAGCAGCTTAGGGGGGGTAGCCAAAAACATTCAGTACTTC CASSLGGVAKNIQYF
TRBJ2-2 NA NA TRBV7-8 TGTGCCAGCAGCTTATTCACGGACAGCTACACCGGGGAGCTGTTTTTT CASSLFTDSYTGELFF
TRBJ2-3 NA NA TRBV5-1 TGCGCCAGCAGCACTGTTCTCGGCACAGATACGCAGTATTTT CASSTVLGTDTQYF
TRBJ1-1 NA NA TRBV18 TGTGCCAGCTCACCAATGGGGACACAATATGAAGCTTTCTTT CASSPMGTQYEAFF
TRBJ1-6 NA NA TRBV6-6 TGTGCCAGCAGTTACTCGGGACACCCGTATAATTCACCCCTCCACTTT CASSYSGHPYNSPLHF
TRBJ2-5 once TRBD2 TRBV29-1 TGCAGCGTTAGTAGCGGGAGTCAAGAGACCCAGTACTTC CSVSSGSQETQYF
TRBJ1-5 NA NA TRBV28 TGTGCCAGCAGATCGGGTCAAAATCAGCCCCAGCATTTT CASRSGQNQPQHF
TRBJ2-3 NA NA TRBV3-1/TRBV3-2 TGTGCCAGCAGCCAACTTCCAGATACGCAGTATTTT CASSQLPDTQYF
TRBJ2-5 NA TRBD1 TRBV3-1/TRBV3-2 TGTGCCAGCAGCCAGACAGGGGGCGGGCAGACCCAGTACTTC CASSQTGGGQTQYF
TRBJ1-5 few NA TRBV7-9 TGTGCCAGCAGCTTAGGGGCCCAACCCCAGCATTTT CASSLGAQPQHF
TRBJ2-2 NA NA TRBV7-9 TGTGCCAGCAGCTTAGGAGGGGGACCGAACACCGGGGAGCTGTTTTTT CASSLGGGPNTGELFF
TRBJ2-1 NA TRBD2 TRBV3-1/TRBV3-2 TGTGCCAGCAGCCAATTAGCGGGGGTTTCAGAAGGCAATGAGCAGTTCTTC CASSQLAGVSEGNEQFF
TRBJ2-6 NA NA TRBV11-2 TGTGCCAGCAGCCATTCGGACCGGACTGCTGGGGCCAACGTCCTGACTTTC CASSHSDRTAGANVLTF
TRBJ1-3 NA NA TRBV3-1/TRBV3-2 TGTGCCAGCAGCCAACCCACAGGGAGAGCTGGAAACACCATATATTTT CASSQPTGRAGNTIYF
TRBJ2-7 NA NA TRBV28 TGTGCCAGCAGTTCCCCGACAAGATTGAACGAGCAGTACTTC CASSSPTRLNEQYF
TRBJ2-1 NA TRBD2 TRBV5-1 TGCGCCAGCAGCTTGGTCGTGGCTAGCGGGGGGTTAGACAATGAGCAGTTCTTC CASSLVVASGGLDNEQFF
TRBJ1-1 NA NA TRBV11-2 TGTGCCAGCAGCTTATTCTCTTTCAGGGAAGCTTTCTTT CASSLFSFREAFF
TRBJ1-1 NA NA TRBV18 TGTGCCAGCTCACCACCTGAGTACACTGAAGCTTTCTTT CASSPPEYTEAFF
TRBJ1-1 once NA TRBV7-9 TGTGCCAGCAGCGACCACAGGAACACTGAAGCTTTCTTT CASSDHRNTEAFF
TRBJ1-2 NA NA TRBV18 TGTGCCAGCTCACCACAGGACAGCCTCTATGGCTACACCTTC CASSPQDSLYGYTF
TRBJ2-3 NA TRBD2 TRBV5-6 TGTGCCAGCAGCTTTCGGGAGGGCCCCACAGATACGCAGTATTTT CASSFREGPTDTQYF
TRBJ1-2 NA NA TRBV6-5 TGTGCCAGCAGTTTTTCAGGGAACTATGGCTACACCTTC CASSFSGNYGYTF
TRBJ2-5 NA NA TRBV11-2 TGTGCCAGCAGCTTAGAGGGGCTAAGACAAGAGACCCAGTACTTC CASSLEGLRQETQYF
TRBJ2-7 NA TRBD2 TRBV6-2/TRBV6-3 TGTGCCAGCAGCCCCCGCCAAACTAGCGGGGGGCCCCGGGAGTACTTC CASSPRQTSGGPREYF
TRBJ1-4 NA TRBD1 TRBV5-1 TGCGCCAGCAGCAAGGGGGACAGACCTAAAACTAATGAAAAACTGTTTTTT CASSKGDRPKTNEKLFF
TRBJ2-7 NA TRBD1 TRBV18 TGTGCCAGCTCACCACCGGTAGGGACAGGGGGCCTATACGAGCAGTACTTC CASSPPVGTGGLYEQYF
TRBJ2-2 NA TRBD2 TRBV11-3 TGTGCCAGCAGCGTCGGGGGGGAGGGCCCGGAGGACACCGGGGAGCTGTTTTTT CASSVGGEGPEDTGELFF
TRBJ1-2 NA NA TRBV28 TGTGCCAGCAGGCAAGGAAGCACGGGGAACTATGGCTACACCTTC CASRQGSTGNYGYTF
TRBJ1-2 NA TRBD1 TRBV16 TGTGCCAGCAGTCACGGAGGGACAGGGGGCGCCCGGAATGGCTACACCTTC CASSHGGTGGARNGYTF
TRBJ2-1 NA TRBD2 TRBV13 TGTGCCAGCAGCTTAACTGCAGCGGGAGGGCCGTACAATGAGCAGTTCTTC CASSLTAAGGPYNEQFF
TRBJ1-1 NA NA TRBV6-1 TGTGCCAGCAGTGAACGAGTCGGGGAAGGTACTGAAGCTTTCTTT CASSERVGEGTEAFF
TRBJ2-3 NA NA TRBV5-1 TGCGCCAGCAGCTTGGTGGCAGATAGCACAGATACGCAGTATTTT CASSLVADSTDTQYF
TRBJ1-4 NA TRBD1 TRBV28 TGTGCCAGCAGTTACAGGGGGAAGAATACTAATGAAAAACTGTTTTTT CASSYRGKNTNEKLFF
TRBJ2-6 once NA TRBV7-6 TGTGCCAGCAGCTTCGGGGGCTCTGGGGCCAACGTCCTGACTTTC CASSFGGSGANVLTF
TRBJ1-6 NA NA TRBV19 TGTGCCAGTAGTATAACGGCAGGGGAAGGGAACTCACCCCTCCACTTT CASSITAGEGNSPLHF